These 17 T cell receptor beta chains share one sample of origin, sequenced in a study of graft-versus-host responses after intestinal transplantation. Sequencing was performed with immunoSEQ multiplex PCR; in TCRdb, only in-frame clones are kept and a portion is missing. The sample carries 99,000 or so clones, less than 95% recorded once. These receptors are not linked to any known antigen. The starting material was unstimulated CD8+ T cells sorted from spleen or lymph node cells, obtained before transplant. The receptor source for this set is a human donor who was the organ donor for an intestinal transplant.

The chain combines TRBV6-9 with TRBJ2-3; 12 bases agree with TRBD2. Germline V gives CDR1 MNHGY, CDR2 SVAAGI. V trimming: 3 bases; J trimming: 3 bases; junction bases outside the gene matches: 19. The CDR3 runs to 21 residues. The CDR3 DNA is TGTGCCAGCAGTTACGCATCAAATTGGCTAGCGGGAGGGCCGGGTACAGATACGCAGTATTTT. Amino acids: CASSYASNWLAGGPGTDTQYF.

This clone showed up just once. The chain joins TRBV11-3 to TRBJ2-3, with D maybe TRBD2 (5 bases). The CDR3 is 14 amino acids. Germline lookup yields CDR1 SGHNT and CDR2 YENEEA. Trimming removed 6 bases from V and 2 bases from J, with 12 bases in between. CDR3 sequence reads: CASSSGLYTDTQYF. In DNA form, the CDR3 reads TGTGCCAGCAGTTCCGGACTGTACACAGATACGCAGTATTTT.

J is TRBJ2-1 and V is TRBV7-9, with D tentatively TRBD2 (5 bases). The CDR3 covers 11 residues. The germline gives CDR1 SEHNR, CDR2 FQNEAQ (reference sequence). The V gene lost 7 bases and the J gene lost 10 bases, with 11 bases spanning the gap. The CDR3 nucleotides read TGTGCCAGCACCACGAGGGAAGAGCAGTTCTTC. The encoded protein is CASTTREEQFF.

V is TRBV5-4 and J is TRBJ1-1; possible D gene TRBD1, 5 bases. From germline, CDR1 is SGHNT and CDR2 YYREEE (reference sequence). The CDR3 is 16 residues long. V lost 3 bases to trimming and J lost 8 bases, with 23 bases between them. The CDR3 region is CASSSLGLTRQTEAFF. The CDR3 region has the DNA TGTGCCAGCAGCTCCTTGGGACTGACACGCCAAACCGAAGCTTTCTTT. The full variable domain, in which reference TRBV5-4 and TRBJ1-1 provide the parts outside the CDR3, is ETGVTQSPTHLIKTRGQQVTLRCSSQSGHNTVSWYQQALGQGPQFIFQYYREEENGRGNFPPRFSGLQFPNYSSELNVNALELDDSALYLCASSSLGLTRQTEAFFGQGTRLTVV.

The J gene is TRBJ2-5, the V gene TRBV11-1, with TRBD2 as a possible D gene (8 bases). This CDR3 is built from 15 residues. V was clipped by 4 bases and J by 5 bases, with 17 bases between them. The germline gives CDR1 SGHAT, CDR2 FQDESV (reference sequence). CDR3 nucleotide sequence: TGTGCCAGCAGCTCCGGGAGGGGGCTATATGAGACCCAGTACTTC. Protein product: CASSSGRGLYETQYF.

The chain joins TRBV6-5 to TRBJ1-1; maybe TRBD1 (6 bases). V was cut by 6 bases and J by 3 bases, with 14 bases left in between. CDR1 and CDR2 from the germline V gene are MNHEY and SVGAGI. The CDR3 runs to 14 residues. The CDR3 region has the DNA TGTGCCAGCAGGCTGCACAGGGCGGACACTGAAGCTTTCTTT. Its translation: CASRLHRADTEAFF.

V gene TRBV9 combines with J gene TRBJ2-3; the match to TRBD1 covers 7 bases. The V segment lost 0 bases and the J segment 2 bases; nucleotides outside the gene matches: 3. The germline gives CDR1 SGDLS, CDR2 YYNGEE. The CDR3 sequence is 15 residues long. The chain's CDR3 is CASSVEDRYTDTQYF. CDR3 nucleotide sequence: TGTGCCAGCAGCGTAGAGGACAGGTACACAGATACGCAGTATTTT. Complete variable domain (other parts from reference TRBV9 and TRBJ2-3): DSGVTQTPKHLITATGQRVTLRCSPRSGDLSVYWYQQSLDQGLQFLIQYYNGEERAKGNILERFSAQQFPDLHSELNLSSLELGDSALYFCASSVEDRYTDTQYFGPGTRLTVL.

In this sample, this clone turned up once. This rearrangement joins TRBV10-1 to TRBJ1-1; D is ambiguous. V lost 8 bases and J lost 5, with 9 bases in between. The CDR3 is made up of 11 amino acids. CDR1 and CDR2 from the germline V gene are WNHNN and SYGVQD (reference sequence). CDR3 region: CASSGGTEAFF. The CDR3 nucleotides are TGCGCCAGCTCAGGTGGGACTGAAGCTTTCTTT.

The chain has TRBV29-1 and TRBJ2-7; D is perhaps TRBD2 (6 bases). V was clipped by 6 bases and J by 2 bases, with 14 bases between them. Germline V CDR1 and CDR2: SQVTM, ANQGSEA. This CDR3 spans 13 amino acids. CDR3 in DNA: TGCAGCGTGATAGACGGACTAACCTACGAGCAGTACTTC. Its protein product is CSVIDGLTYEQYF.

The CDR3 region is CASSYYSEAYNEQFF. The CDR3 region has the DNA TGTGCCAGCAGCTATTATTCAGAGGCCTACAATGAGCAGTTCTTC. The chain joins TRBV7-3 to TRBJ2-1; D gene unclear. V dropped 4 bases and J dropped 2 bases, with 12 bases sitting between them. From germline, CDR1 is SGHTA and CDR2 FQGTGA. The CDR3 runs 15 residues.

The rearrangement joins TRBV9 to TRBJ2-1; weak D call: TRBD1 (5 bases). Germline-derived CDR1 and CDR2 are SGDLS and YYNGEE. The CDR3 consists of 13 residues. V lost 0 bases, J lost 10 bases, and 11 bases lay in between. DNA of the CDR3: TGTGCCAGCAGCGTAGAGGGGTATGGAGAGCAGTTCTTC. Encoded protein: CASSVEGYGEQFF.

Only one count was recorded for this clone. The J gene is TRBJ2-4, the V gene TRBV7-9; the match to TRBD1 covers 8 bases. V gave up 8 bases and J gave up 4 bases; unmatched junction bases: 19. The length of the CDR3 is 18 residues. Germline loops: CDR1 SEHNR, CDR2 FQNEAQ (reference sequence). The CDR3 region is CASSLLLGLGQGKNIQYF. CDR3 sequence (DNA): TGTGCCAGCTCTCTGTTATTGGGCCTCGGACAGGGAAAAAACATTCAGTACTTC.

The CDR3: CAISESTLVTEAFF. The CDR3 DNA follows: TGTGCCATCAGTGAGTCGACTCTTGTCACTGAAGCTTTCTTT. The genes are TRBV10-3 and TRBJ1-1; D unclear. CDR1 and CDR2 from the germline V gene are ENHRY and SYGVKD. This CDR3 is 14 amino acids long. Trimming removed 0 bases from V and 4 bases from J, with 9 bases in between.

V and J are TRBV27 and TRBJ2-3; 11 bases align to TRBD2. Germline trimming cut 3 bases from V and 0 bases from J; bases unmatched to any gene: 2. The germline gives CDR1 MNHEY, CDR2 SMNVEV (reference sequence). CDR3 length: 16 residues. CDR3 protein: CASSFGLAGSTDTQYF. In nucleotides, the CDR3 is TGTGCCAGCAGTTTCGGACTAGCGGGTAGCACAGATACGCAGTATTTT.

The chain joins TRBV25-1 to TRBJ1-1, with D possibly being TRBD1 (6 bases). Between the trimmed V and J ends, which lost 3 bases and 7 bases, there was a span of 9 bases. This CDR3 has 12 amino acids. The germline CDR1 and CDR2 sequences are MGHDK and SYGVNS. The CDR3 loop is CASSENRDEAFF. Here the CDR3 DNA reads TGTGCCAGCAGTGAGAACAGGGATGAAGCTTTCTTT. The entire variable domain, with the rest obtained from reference TRBV25-1 and TRBJ1-1, is as follows: EADIYQTPRYLVIGTGKKITLECSQTMGHDKMYWYQQDPGMELHLIHYSYGVNSTEKGDLSSESTVSRIRTEHFPLTLESARPSHTSQYLCASSENRDEAFFGQGTRLTVV.

This chain links TRBV29-1 with TRBJ1-1, with D unresolved. V shed 4 bases and J shed 5 bases, with 26 bases lying between them. The CDR3 length is 17 residues. Per germline, CDR1 SQVTM and CDR2 ANQGSEA. The CDR3 nucleotides read TGCAGCGTTGTGGGCCAGGTGTTAGTGGCAGCGGGAACTGAAGCTTTCTTT. Translating it yields CSVVGQVLVAAGTEAFF.

V and J are TRBV9 and TRBJ1-2; the D is unclear. The germline V and J ends were trimmed by 0 bases and 1 base, with 7 bases remaining between them. The CDR3 length is 14 residues. CDR1 and CDR2 from the germline V gene are SGDLS and YYNGEE. CDR3 residues: CASSVAGSNYGYTF. The DNA for the CDR3 is TGTGCCAGCAGCGTAGCGGGGAGTAACTATGGCTACACCTTC.